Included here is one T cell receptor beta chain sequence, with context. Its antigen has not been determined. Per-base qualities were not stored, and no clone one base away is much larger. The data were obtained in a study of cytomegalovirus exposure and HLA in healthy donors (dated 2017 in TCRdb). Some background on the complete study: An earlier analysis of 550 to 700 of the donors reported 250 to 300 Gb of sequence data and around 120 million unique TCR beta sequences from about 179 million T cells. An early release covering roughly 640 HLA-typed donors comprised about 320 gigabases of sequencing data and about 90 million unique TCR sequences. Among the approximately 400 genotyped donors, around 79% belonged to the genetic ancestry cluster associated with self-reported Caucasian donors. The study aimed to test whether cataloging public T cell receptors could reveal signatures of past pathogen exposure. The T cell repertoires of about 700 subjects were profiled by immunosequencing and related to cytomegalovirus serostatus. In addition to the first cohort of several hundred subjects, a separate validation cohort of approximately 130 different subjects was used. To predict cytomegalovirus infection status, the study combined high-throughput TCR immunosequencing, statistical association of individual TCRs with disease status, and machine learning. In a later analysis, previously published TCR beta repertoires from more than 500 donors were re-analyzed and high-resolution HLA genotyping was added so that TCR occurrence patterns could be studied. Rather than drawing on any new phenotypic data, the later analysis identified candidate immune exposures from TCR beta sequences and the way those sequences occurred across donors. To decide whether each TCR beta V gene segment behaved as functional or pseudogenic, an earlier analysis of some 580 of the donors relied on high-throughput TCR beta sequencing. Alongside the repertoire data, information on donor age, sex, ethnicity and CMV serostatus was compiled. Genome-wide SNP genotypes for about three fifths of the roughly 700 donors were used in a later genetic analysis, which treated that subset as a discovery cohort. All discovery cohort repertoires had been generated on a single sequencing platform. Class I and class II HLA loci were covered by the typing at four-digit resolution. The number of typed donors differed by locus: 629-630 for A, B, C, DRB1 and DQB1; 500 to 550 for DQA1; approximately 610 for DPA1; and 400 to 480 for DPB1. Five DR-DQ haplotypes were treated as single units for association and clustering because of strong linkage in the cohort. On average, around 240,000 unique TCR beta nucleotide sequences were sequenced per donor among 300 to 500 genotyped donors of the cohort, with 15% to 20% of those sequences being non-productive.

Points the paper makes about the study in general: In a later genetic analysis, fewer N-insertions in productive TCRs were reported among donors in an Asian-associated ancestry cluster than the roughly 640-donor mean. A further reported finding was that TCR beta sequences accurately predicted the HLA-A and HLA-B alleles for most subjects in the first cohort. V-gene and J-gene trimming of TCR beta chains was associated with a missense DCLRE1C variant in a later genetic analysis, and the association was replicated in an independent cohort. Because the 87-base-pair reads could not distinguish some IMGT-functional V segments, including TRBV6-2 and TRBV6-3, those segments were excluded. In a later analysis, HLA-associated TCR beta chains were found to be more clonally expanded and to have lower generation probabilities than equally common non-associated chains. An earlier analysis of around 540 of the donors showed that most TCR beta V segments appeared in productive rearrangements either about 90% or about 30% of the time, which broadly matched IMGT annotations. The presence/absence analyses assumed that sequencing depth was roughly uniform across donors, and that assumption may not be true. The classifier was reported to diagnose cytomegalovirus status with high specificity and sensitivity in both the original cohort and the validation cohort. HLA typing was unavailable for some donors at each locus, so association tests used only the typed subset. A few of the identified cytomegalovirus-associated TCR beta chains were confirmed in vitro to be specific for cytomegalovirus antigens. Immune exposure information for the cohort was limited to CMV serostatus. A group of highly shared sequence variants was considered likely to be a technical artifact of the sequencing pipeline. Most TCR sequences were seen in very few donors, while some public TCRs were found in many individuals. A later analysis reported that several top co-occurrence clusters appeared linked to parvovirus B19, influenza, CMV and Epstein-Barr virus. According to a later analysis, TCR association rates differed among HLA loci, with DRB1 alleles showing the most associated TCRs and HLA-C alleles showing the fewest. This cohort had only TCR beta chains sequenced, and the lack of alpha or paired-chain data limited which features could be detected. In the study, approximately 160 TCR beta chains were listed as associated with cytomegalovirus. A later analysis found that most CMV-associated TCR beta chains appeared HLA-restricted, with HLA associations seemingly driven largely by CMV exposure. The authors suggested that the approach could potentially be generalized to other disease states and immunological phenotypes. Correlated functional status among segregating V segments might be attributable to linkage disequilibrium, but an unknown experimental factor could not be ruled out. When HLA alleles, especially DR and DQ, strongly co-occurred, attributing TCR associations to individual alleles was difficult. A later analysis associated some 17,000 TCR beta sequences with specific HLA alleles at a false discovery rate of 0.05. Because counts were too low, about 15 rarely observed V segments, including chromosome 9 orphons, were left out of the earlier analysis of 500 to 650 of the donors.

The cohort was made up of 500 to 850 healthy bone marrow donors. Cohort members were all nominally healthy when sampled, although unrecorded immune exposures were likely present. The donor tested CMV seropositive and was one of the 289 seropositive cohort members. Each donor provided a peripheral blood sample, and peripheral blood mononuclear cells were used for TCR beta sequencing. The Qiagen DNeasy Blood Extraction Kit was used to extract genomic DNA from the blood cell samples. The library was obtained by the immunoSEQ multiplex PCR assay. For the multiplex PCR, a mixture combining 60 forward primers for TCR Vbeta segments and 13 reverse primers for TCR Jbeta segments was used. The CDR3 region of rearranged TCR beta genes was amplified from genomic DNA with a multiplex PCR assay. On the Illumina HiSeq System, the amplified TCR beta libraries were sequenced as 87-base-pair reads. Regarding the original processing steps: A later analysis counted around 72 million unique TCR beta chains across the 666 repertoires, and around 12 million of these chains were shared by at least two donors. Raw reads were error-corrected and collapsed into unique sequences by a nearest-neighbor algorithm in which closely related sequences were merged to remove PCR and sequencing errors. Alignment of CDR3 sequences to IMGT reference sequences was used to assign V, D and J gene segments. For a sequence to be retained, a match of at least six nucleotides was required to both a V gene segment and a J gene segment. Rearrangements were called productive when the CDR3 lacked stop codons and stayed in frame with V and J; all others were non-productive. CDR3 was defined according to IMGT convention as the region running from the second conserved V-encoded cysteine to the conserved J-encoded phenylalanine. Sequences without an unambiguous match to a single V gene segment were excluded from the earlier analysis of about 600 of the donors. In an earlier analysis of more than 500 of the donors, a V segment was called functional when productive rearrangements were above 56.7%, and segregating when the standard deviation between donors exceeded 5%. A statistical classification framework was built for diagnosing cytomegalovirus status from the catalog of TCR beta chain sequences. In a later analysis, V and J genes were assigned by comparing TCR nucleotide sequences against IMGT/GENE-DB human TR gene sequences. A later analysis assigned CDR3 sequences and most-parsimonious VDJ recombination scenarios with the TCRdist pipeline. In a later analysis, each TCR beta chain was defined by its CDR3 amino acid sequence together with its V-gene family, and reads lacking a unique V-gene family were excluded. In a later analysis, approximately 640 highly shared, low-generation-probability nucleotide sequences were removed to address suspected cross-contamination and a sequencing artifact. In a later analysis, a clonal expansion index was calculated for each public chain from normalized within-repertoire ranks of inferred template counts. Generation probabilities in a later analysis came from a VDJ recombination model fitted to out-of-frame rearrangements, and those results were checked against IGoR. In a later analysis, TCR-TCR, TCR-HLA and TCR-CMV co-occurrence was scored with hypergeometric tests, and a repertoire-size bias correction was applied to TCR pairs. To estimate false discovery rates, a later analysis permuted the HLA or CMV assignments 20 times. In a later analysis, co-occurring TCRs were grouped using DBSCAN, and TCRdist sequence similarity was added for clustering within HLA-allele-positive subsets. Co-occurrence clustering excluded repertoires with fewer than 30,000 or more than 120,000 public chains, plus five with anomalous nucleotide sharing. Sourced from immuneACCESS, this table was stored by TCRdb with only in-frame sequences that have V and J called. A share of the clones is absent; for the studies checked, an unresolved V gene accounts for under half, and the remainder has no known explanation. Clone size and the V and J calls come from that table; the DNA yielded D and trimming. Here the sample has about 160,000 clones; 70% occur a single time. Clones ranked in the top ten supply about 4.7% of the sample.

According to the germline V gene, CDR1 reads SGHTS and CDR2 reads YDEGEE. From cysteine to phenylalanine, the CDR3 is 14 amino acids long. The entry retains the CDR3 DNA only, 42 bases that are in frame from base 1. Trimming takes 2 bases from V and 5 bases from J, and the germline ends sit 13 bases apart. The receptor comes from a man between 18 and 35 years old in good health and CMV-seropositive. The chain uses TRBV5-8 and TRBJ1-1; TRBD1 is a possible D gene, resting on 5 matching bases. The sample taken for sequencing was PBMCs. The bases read TGTGCCAGCAGCTTTGGGGCAGGGTGGACTGAAGCTTTCTTT. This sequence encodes CASSFGAGWTEAFF.